This T cell receptor beta chain was profiled in a study of CD8 T cells in Susac syndrome. The CDR3 covers 15 residues. With 5 bases clipped from V and 2 bases from J, the junction kept 11 bases outside the gene matches. Germline V lookup: CDR1 DFQATT, CDR2 SNEGSKA (reference sequence). Reverse transcription of about 0.45 to 1 ug RNA used random hexamers. Via MiXCR, TCRdb re-called the immunoSEQ multiplex PCR reads, giving one row per CDR3 protein. The table has about 200,000 distinct CDR3 sequences, around 95% seen once; the top ten hold 0.08% to 0.11%. J is TRBJ2-5 and V is TRBV20-1; 7 bases fit TRBD2. Sequences were obtained from CD4+ T cells from PBMCs. The TCR was taken from a human donor in good health. The CDR3 DNA follows: TGCAGTGCTTATTCCGGGACTACCTTTCAAGAGACCCAGTACTTC. Translation: CSAYSGTTFQETQYF.